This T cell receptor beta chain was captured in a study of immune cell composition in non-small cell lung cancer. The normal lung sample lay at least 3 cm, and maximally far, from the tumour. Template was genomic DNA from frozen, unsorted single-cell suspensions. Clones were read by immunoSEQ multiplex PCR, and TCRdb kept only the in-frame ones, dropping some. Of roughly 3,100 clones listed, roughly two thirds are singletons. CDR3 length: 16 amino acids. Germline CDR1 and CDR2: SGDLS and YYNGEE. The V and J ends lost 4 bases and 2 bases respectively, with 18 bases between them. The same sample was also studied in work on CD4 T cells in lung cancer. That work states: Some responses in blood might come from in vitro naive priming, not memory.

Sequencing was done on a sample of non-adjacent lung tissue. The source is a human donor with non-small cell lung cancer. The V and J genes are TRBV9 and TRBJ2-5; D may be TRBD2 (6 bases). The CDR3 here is CASSTPRDFPQETQYF. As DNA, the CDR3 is TGTGCCAGCAGCACCCCCCGGGACTTTCCTCAAGAGACCCAGTACTTC.